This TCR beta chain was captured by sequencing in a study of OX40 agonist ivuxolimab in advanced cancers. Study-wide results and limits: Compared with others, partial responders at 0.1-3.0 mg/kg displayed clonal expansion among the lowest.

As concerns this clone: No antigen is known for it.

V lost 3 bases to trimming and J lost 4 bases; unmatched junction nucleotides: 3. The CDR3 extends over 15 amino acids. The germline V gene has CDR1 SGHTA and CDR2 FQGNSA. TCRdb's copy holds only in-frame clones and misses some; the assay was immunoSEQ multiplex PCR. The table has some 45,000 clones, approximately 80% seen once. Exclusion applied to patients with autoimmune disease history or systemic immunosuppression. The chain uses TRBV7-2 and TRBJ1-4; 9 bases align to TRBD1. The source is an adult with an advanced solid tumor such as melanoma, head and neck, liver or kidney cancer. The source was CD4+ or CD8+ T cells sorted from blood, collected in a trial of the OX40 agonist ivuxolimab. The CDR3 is CASSFGGQGNEKLFF. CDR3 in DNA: TGTGCCAGCAGCTTTGGGGGACAGGGTAATGAAAAACTGTTTTTT.